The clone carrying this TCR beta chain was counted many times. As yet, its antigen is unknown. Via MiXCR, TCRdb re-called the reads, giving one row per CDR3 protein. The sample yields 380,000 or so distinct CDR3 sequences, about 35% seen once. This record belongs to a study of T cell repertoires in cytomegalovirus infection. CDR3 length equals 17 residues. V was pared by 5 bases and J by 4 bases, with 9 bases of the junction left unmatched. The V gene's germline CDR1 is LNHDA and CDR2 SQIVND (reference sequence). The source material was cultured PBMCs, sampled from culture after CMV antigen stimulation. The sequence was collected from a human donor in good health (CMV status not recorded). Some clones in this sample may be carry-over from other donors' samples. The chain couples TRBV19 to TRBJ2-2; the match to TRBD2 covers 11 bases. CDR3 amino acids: CASSPLLAGAGTGELFF. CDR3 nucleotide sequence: TGTGCCAGTAGTCCCTTACTAGCGGGAGCCGGCACCGGGGAGCTGTTTTTT. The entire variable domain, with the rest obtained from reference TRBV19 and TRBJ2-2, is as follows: DGGITQSPKYLFRKEGQNVTLSCEQNLNHDAMYWYRQDPGQGLRLIYYSQIVNDFQKGDIAEGYSVSREKKESFPLTVTSAQKNPTAFYLCASSPLLAGAGTGELFFGEGSRLTVL.